This T cell receptor beta chain derives from a study of blood T cell repertoires in COVID-19. About the research overall: Whether acute or convalescent, the COVID-19 samples came from the United States, Italy and Spain.

The CDR3 spans 16 residues. Per the germline V gene, CDR1 is SGHTA and CDR2 is FQGNSA. The V end was cut by 6 bases, the J end by 10 bases, with 22 bases between. Study processing details: For nucleated cells, counts were estimated from reference gene primer amplification. The data were produced by immunoSEQ multiplex PCR, yet TCRdb's version contains in-frame clones alone and is incomplete. V and J calls and clone size are copied from that table; D and trimming were computed from the DNA. The sample yields about 56,000 clones, 80% to 85% seen once. The TCR comes from a woman older than 75 with acute or convalescent COVID-19. Sample: peripheral blood. The V gene is TRBV7-2, the J gene TRBJ1-6; no clear D. This CDR3 reads CASSPNPYLLGSPLHF. In DNA, the CDR3 is TGTGCCAGCAGTCCCAACCCATACCTTCTAGGATCACCCCTCCACTTT.